This T cell receptor (beta chain) appears in the sequencing data of a study of T-cell reconstitution after alpha-beta-depleted transplantation in children. Per the germline V gene, CDR1 is ENHRY and CDR2 is SYGVKD. V lost 11 bases and J lost 1; bases outside the gene matches: 8. The CDR3 sequence is 13 residues long. It was with unique molecular identifiers that the TCRbeta library was prepared. TCRdb processed the PCR reads anew with MiXCR; each CDR3 protein has one entry. The table has 250,000 to 350,000 distinct CDR3 sequences, more than 8% seen once. This receptor was obtained from a human donor who donated a stem cell graft to a child with SCID. The chain couples TRBV10-3 to TRBJ2-7, with 7 bases fitting TRBD1. This specimen was PBMCs from the stem cell graft donor, taken from the stem cell graft. As DNA, the CDR3 is TGTGCCCTCGCCAGGGGGAGATCCTACGAGCAGTACTTC. It codes for CALARGRSYEQYF.